This T cell receptor (beta chain) was retrieved from a study of patients and donors after allogeneic stem cell transplantation. TCRdb used MiXCR to reprocess the RT-PCR reads, holding one entry per CDR3 protein. The sample shows fewer than 180,000 distinct CDR3 sequences, about 36% of them seen only once. Germline V gives CDR1 SQVTM, CDR2 ANQGSEA. CDR3 size: 10 residues. V lost 4 bases to trimming and J lost 9 bases, with 7 bases between them. The receptor comes from a human donor who was either an allogeneic HSCT recipient or a stem cell or donor lymphocyte infusion donor (not recorded which). It is not recorded whose cells these are; they may come from a transplant donor. The rearrangement uses TRBV29-1 and TRBJ2-1; D is ambiguous. Sequencing input: blood, either unsorted or a sorted T cell fraction (not recorded which). CDR3 loop: CSVAGPEQFF. CDR3 bases: TGCAGCGTTGCCGGGCCTGAGCAGTTCTTC.